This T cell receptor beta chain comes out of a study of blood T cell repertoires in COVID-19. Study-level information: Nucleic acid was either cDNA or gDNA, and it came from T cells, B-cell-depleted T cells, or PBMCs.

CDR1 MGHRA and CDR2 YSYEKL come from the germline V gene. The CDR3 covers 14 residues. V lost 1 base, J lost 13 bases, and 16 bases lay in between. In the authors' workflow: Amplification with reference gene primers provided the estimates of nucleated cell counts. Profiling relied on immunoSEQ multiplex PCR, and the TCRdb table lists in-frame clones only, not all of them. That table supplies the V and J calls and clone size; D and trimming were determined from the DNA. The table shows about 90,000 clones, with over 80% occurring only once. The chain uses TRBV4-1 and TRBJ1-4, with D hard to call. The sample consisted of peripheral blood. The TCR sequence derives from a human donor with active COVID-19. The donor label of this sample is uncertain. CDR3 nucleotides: TGCGCCAGCAGCCAAGGTCTGGGGAGCACTATACTGTTTTTT. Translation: CASSQGLGSTILFF.